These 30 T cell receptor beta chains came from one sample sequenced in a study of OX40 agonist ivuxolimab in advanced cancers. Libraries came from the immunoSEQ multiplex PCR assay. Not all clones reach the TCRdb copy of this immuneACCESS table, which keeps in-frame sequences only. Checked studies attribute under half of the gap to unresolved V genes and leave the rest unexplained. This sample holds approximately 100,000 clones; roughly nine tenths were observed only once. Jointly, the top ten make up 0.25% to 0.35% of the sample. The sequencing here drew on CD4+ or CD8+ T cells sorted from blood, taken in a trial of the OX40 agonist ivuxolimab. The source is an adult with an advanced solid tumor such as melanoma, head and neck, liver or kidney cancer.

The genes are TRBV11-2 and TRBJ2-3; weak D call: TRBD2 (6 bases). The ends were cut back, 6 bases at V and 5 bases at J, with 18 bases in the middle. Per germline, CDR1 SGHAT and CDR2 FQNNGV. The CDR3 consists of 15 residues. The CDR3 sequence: CASSRIGGMVDTQYF. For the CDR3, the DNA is TGTGCCAGCAGTCGAATAGGCGGGATGGTAGATACGCAGTATTTT.

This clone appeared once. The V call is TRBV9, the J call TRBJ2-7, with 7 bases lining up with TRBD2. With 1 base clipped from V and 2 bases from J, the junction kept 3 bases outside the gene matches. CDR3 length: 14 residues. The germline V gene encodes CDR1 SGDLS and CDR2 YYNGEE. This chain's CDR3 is CASSVQAGAYEQYF. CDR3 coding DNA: TGTGCCAGCAGCGTACAGGCGGGAGCCTACGAGCAGTACTTC.

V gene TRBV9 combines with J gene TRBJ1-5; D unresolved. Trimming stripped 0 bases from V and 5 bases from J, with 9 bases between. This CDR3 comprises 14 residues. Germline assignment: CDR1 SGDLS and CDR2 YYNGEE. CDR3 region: CASSVVVRDQPQHF. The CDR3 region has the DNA TGTGCCAGCAGCGTAGTGGTTAGGGATCAGCCCCAGCATTTT.

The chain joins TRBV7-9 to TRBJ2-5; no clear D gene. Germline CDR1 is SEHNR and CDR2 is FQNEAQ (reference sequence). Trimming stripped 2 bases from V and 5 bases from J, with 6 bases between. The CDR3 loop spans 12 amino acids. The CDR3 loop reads CASSLNGETQYF. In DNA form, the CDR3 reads TGTGCCAGCAGCTTAAATGGGGAGACCCAGTACTTC.

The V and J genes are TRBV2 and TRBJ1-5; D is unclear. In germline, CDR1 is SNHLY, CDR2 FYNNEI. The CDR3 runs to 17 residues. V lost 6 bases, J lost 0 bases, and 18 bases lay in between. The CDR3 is CASRSRDWGYSNQPQHF. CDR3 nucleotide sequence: TGTGCCAGCAGAAGTAGGGATTGGGGATATAGCAATCAGCCCCAGCATTTT.

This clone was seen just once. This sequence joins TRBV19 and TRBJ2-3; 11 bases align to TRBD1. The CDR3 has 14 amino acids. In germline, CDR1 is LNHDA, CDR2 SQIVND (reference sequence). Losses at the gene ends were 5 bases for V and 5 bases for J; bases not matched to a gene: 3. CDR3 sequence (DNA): TGTGCCAGTAGTCCGGGACAGGGGGAAGATACGCAGTATTTT. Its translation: CASSPGQGEDTQYF. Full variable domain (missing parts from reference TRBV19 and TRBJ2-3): DGGITQSPKYLFRKEGQNVTLSCEQNLNHDAMYWYRQDPGQGLRLIYYSQIVNDFQKGDIAEGYSVSREKKESFPLTVTSAQKNPTAFYLCASSPGQGEDTQYFGPGTRLTVL.

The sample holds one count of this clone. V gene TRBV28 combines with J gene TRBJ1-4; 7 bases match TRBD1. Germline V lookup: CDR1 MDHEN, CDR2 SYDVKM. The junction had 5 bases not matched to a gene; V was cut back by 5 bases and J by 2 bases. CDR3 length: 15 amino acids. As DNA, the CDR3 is TGTGCCAGCAGTGCAATCAGGGGGACTAATGAAAAACTGTTTTTT. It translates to CASSAIRGTNEKLFF.

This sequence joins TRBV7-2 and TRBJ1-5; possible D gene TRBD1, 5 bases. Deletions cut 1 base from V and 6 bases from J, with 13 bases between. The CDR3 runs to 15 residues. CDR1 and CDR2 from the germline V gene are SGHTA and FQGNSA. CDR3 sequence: CASSLGGSGRQPQHF. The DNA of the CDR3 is TGTGCCAGCAGCTTAGGAGGGTCGGGACGTCAGCCCCAGCATTTT.

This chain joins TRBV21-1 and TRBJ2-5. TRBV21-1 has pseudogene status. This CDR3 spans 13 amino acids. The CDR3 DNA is TGTGCCAGCAGCAAAGATGGCCAAGAGACCCAGTACTTC. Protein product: CASSKDGQETQYF.

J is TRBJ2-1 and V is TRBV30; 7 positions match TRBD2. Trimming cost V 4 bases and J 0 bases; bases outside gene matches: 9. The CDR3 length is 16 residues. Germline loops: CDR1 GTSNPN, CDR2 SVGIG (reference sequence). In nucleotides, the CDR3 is TGTGCCTGGATGATAGTGCGGGAGCACTCCTACAATGAGCAGTTCTTC. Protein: CAWMIVREHSYNEQFF.

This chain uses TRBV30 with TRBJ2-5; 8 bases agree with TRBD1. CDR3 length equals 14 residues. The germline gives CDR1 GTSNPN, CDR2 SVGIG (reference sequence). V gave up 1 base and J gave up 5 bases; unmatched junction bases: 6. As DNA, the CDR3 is TGTGCCTGGAGTGGGCAGGGGGCAAGGGAGACCCAGTACTTC. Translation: CAWSGQGARETQYF. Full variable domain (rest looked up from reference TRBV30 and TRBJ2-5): SQTIHQWPATLVQPVGSPLSLECTVEGTSNPNLYWYRQAAGRGLQLLFYSVGIGQISSEVPQNLSASRPQDRQFILSSKKLLLSDSGFYLCAWSGQGARETQYFGPGTRLLVL.

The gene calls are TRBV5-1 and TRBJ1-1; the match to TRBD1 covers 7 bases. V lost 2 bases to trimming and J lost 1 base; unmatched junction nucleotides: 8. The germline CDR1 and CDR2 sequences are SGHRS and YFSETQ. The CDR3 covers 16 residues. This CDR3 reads CASSFRDRGANTEAFF. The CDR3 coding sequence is TGCGCCAGCAGCTTCCGGGACAGAGGAGCGAACACTGAAGCTTTCTTT.

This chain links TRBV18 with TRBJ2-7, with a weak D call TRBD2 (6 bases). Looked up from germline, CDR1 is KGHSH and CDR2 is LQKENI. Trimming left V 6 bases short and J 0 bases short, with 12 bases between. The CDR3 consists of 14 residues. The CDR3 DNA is TGTGCCAGCTCGCGGGACCGAAACTCCTACGAGCAGTACTTC. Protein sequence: CASSRDRNSYEQYF.

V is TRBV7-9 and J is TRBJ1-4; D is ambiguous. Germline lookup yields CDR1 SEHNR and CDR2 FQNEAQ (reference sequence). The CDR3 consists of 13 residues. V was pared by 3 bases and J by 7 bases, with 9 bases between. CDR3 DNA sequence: TGTGCCAGCAGCTTTGGGAGGCTTGAAAAACTGTTTTTT. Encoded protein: CASSFGRLEKLFF.

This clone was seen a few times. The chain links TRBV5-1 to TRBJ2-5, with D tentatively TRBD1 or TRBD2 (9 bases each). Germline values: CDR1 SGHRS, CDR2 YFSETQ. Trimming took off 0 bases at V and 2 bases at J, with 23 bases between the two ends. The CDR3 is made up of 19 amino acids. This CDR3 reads CASSLGQGGTSGLQETQYF. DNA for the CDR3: TGCGCCAGCAGCTTGGGACAGGGGGGTACTAGCGGGCTACAAGAGACCCAGTACTTC. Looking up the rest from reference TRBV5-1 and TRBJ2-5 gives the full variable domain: KAGVTQTPRYLIKTRGQQVTLSCSPISGHRSVSWYQQTPGQGLQFLFEYFSETQRNKGNFPGRFSGRQFSNSRSEMNVSTLELGDSALYLCASSLGQGGTSGLQETQYFGPGTRLLVL.

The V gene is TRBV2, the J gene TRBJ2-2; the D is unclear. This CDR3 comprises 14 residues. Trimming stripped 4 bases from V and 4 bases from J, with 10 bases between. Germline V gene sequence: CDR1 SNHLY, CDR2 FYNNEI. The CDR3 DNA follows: TGTGCCAGCAGTGTAGATCAAGGCACCGGGGAGCTGTTTTTT. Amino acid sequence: CASSVDQGTGELFF.

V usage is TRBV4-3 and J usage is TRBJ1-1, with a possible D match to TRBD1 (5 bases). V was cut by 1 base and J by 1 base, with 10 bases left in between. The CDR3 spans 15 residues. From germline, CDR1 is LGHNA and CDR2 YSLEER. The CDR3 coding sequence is TGCGCCAGCAGCCAAGGACGGGGGACGAACACTGAAGCTTTCTTT. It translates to CASSQGRGTNTEAFF.

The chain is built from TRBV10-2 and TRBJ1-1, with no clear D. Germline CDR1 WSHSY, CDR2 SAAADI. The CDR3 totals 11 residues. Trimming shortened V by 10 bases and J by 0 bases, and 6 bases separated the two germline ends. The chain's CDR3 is CATSVNTEAFF. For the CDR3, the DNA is TGCGCCACTTCGGTGAACACTGAAGCTTTCTTT.

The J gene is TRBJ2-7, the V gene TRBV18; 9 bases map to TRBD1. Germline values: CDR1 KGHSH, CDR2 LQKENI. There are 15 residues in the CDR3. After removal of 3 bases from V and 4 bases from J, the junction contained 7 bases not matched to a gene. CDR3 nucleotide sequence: TGTGCCAGCTCACCCACAGGGGGCACTACGTACGAGCAGTACTTC. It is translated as CASSPTGGTTYEQYF.

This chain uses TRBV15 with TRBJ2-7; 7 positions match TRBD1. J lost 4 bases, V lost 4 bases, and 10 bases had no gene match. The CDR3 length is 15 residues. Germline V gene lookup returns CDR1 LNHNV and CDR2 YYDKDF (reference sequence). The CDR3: CATSNRGASLYEQYF. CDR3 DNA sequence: TGTGCCACCAGCAACAGGGGCGCCTCTCTGTACGAGCAGTACTTC.

CDR3 sequence: CAFGRGRATEAFF. The DNA of the CDR3 is TGTGCCTTTGGGCGGGGGAGGGCCACTGAAGCTTTCTTT. V gene TRBV2 combines with J gene TRBJ1-1; possible D gene TRBD1, 5 bases. Trimming removed 11 bases from V and 4 bases from J, with 17 bases in between. The germline V gene has CDR1 SNHLY and CDR2 FYNNEI. This CDR3 has 13 residues.

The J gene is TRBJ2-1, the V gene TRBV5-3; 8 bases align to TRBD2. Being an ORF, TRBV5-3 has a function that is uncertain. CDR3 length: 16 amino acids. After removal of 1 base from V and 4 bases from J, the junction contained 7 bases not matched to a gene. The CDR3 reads CARSLLAREVYNEQFF. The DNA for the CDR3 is TGTGCCAGAAGCTTGCTCGCGCGGGAGGTATACAATGAGCAGTTCTTC.

CDR3 bases: TGCGCCAGCAGCCAGCGACTAGGCGTCTCCTACAATGAGCAGTTCTTC. Protein sequence: CASSQRLGVSYNEQFF. The V gene is TRBV4-3, the J gene TRBJ2-1, with D perhaps TRBD2 (6 bases). The germline gives CDR1 LGHNA, CDR2 YSLEER. The V end lost 3 bases, the J end lost 0 bases, and 12 bases lay between the germline ends. This CDR3 spans 16 amino acids.

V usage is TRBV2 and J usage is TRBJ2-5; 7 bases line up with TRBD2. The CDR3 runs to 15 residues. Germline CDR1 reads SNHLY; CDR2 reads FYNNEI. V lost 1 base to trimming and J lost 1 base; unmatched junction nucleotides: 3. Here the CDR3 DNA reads TGTGCCAGCAGTGAAGGGGGGGGGTCCCAAGAGACCCAGTACTTC. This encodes CASSEGGGSQETQYF.

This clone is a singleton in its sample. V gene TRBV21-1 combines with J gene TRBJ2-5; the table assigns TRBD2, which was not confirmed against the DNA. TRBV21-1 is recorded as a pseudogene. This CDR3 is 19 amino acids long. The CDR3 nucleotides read TGTGCCAGCAGCAAAAGAAAGTGGTCTGCGGGATTGTACCAAGAGACCCAGTACTTC. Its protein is CASSKRKWSAGLYQETQYF.

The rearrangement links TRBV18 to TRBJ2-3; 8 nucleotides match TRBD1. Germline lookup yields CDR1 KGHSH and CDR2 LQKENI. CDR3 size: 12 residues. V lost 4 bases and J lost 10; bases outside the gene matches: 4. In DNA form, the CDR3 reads TGTGCCAGCTCACTCGGACAGGGCTCGCAGTATTTT. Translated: CASSLGQGSQYF.

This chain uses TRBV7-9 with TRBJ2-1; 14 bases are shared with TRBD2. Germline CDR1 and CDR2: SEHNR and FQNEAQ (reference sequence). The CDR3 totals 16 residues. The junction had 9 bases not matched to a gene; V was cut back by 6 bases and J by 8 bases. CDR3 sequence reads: CASSFQGLAGADEQFF. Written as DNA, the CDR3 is TGTGCCAGCAGTTTCCAGGGACTAGCGGGAGCTGATGAGCAGTTCTTC.

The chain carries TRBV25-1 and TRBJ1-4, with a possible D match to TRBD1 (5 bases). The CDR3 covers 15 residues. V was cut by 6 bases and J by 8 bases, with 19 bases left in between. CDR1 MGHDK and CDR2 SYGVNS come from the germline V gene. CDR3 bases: TGTGCCAGCAGCCCCCATGGCAGGGCCGGAGAAAAACTGTTTTTT. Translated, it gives CASSPHGRAGEKLFF.

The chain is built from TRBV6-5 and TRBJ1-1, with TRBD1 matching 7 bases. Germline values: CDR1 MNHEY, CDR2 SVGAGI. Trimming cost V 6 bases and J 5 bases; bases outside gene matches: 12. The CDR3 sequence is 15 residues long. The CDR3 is CASRRTGLYETEAFF. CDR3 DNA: TGTGCCAGCAGAAGGACAGGACTCTATGAGACTGAAGCTTTCTTT.

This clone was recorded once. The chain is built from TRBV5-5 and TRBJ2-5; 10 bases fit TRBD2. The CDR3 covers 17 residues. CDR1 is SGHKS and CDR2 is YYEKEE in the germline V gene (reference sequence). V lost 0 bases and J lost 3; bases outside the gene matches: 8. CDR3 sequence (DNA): TGTGCCAGCAGCTTGGTGTCTAGCGGGGGACTTAAAGAGACCCAGTACTTC. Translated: CASSLVSSGGLKETQYF.